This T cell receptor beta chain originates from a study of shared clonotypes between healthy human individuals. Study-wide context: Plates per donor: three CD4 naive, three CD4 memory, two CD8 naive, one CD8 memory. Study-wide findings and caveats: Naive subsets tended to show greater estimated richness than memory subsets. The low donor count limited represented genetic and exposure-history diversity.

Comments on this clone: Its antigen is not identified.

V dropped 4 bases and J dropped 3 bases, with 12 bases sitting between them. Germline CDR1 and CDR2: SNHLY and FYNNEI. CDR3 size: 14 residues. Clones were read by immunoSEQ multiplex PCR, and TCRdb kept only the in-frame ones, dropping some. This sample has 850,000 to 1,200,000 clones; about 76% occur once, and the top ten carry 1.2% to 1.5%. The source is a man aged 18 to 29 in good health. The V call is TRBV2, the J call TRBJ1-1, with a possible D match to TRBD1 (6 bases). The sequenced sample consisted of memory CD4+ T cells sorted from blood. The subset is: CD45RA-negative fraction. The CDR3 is CASSVGGGYTEAFF. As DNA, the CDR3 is TGTGCCAGCAGTGTTGGAGGGGGATACACTGAAGCTTTCTTT.